Below, 24 T cell receptor beta chains from the same sample are listed, as sequenced in a study of blood T cell repertoires in COVID-19. Clones were sequenced by immunoSEQ multiplex PCR, and TCRdb holds only the in-frame ones, with some missing. Found here are roughly 450,000 clones, less than 95% of them singletons; the top ten hold around 0.6%. Material for sequencing was PBMCs or T cells enriched from blood (not recorded which). All receptors derive from a young man who had recovered from COVID-19.

The chain is built from TRBV6-5 and TRBJ1-4; 7 nucleotides match TRBD1. The CDR3 length is 14 residues. CDR1 and CDR2 (germline): MNHEY, SVGAGI. J gave up 5 bases and V 6 bases, and 6 bases lay outside the gene matches. DNA for the CDR3: TGTGCCAGCAGCGAGGGACAGCTAAATGAAAAACTGTTTTTT. This encodes CASSEGQLNEKLFF.

The chain carries TRBV6-5 and TRBJ2-1; D uncertain. V lost 4 bases and J 8 bases, leaving 9 bases between the germline ends. Germline CDR1 MNHEY, CDR2 SVGAGI. The CDR3 consists of 12 residues. CDR3 in DNA: TGTGCCAGCAGTTCCGGTCGCGATGAGCAGTTCTTC. Its translation: CASSSGRDEQFF.

The chain uses TRBV28 and TRBJ1-2, with TRBD1 matching over 9 bases. This CDR3 is 15 amino acids long. Germline V gives CDR1 MDHEN, CDR2 SYDVKM. V lost 6 bases and J lost 4; bases outside the gene matches: 9. CDR3 loop: CASSTGGTGTYGYTF. The CDR3 bases are TGTGCCAGCAGCACAGGGGGGACAGGGACCTATGGCTACACCTTC.

The CDR3 coding sequence is TGTGCCAGCAGCCAAGACCGGGACAGGAACCAAGAGACCCAGTACTTC. Translation: CASSQDRDRNQETQYF. V gene TRBV28 combines with J gene TRBJ2-5; 8 nucleotides line up with TRBD1. V gave up 6 bases and J gave up 0 bases; unmatched junction bases: 9. This CDR3 is 16 amino acids long. Per germline, CDR1 MDHEN and CDR2 SYDVKM.

The J gene is TRBJ2-5, the V gene TRBV30; 9 bases fit TRBD2. Germline V gene lookup returns CDR1 GTSNPN and CDR2 SVGIG (reference sequence). The V segment lost 1 base and the J segment 5 bases; nucleotides outside the gene matches: 5. The CDR3 consists of 14 residues. The CDR3: CAWSGAGGPETQYF. CDR3 nucleotide sequence: TGTGCCTGGAGTGGGGCGGGAGGGCCCGAGACCCAGTACTTC. Full variable domain (remainder filled in from reference TRBV30 and TRBJ2-5): SQTIHQWPATLVQPVGSPLSLECTVEGTSNPNLYWYRQAAGRGLQLLFYSVGIGQISSEVPQNLSASRPQDRQFILSSKKLLLSDSGFYLCAWSGAGGPETQYFGPGTRLLVL.

The rearrangement links TRBV5-5 to TRBJ2-7, with 7 bases lining up with TRBD2. After removal of 3 bases from V and 3 bases from J, the junction contained 3 bases not matched to a gene. CDR1 and CDR2 from the germline V gene are SGHKS and YYEKEE (reference sequence). The CDR3 extends over 13 amino acids. DNA of the CDR3: TGTGCCAGCAGCTCAACTAGCGACTACGAGCAGTACTTC. Its protein product is CASSSTSDYEQYF.

The chain carries TRBV6-5 and TRBJ2-7, with 9 nucleotides matching TRBD2. J was trimmed by 5 bases and V by 7 bases; bases with no gene match: 6. This CDR3 region has 13 residues. CDR1 is MNHEY, CDR2 SVGAGI, per germline. CDR3 in amino acids: CASISGSFHEQYF. The CDR3 DNA is TGTGCCAGCATTAGCGGGAGTTTCCACGAGCAGTACTTC.

With respect to this clone: This CDR3 is also generated by other DNA sequences in the sample. The rearrangement uses TRBV19 and TRBJ2-1; D may be TRBD2 (5 bases). Trimming took 8 bases from V and 8 from J, leaving 10 bases between them. This CDR3 has 11 residues. CDR1 and CDR2 (germline): LNHDA, SQIVND (reference sequence). Here the CDR3 DNA reads TGTGCCAGTTCGAGGGCCTATGAGCAGTTCTTC. Translation gives CASSRAYEQFF.

This chain joins TRBV6-1 and TRBJ1-2, with no clear D. CDR1 and CDR2 from the germline V gene are MNHNS and SASEGT. CDR3 length: 13 amino acids. The V end lost 1 base, the J end lost 5 bases, and 8 bases lay between the germline ends. CDR3 in amino acids: CASSEVPRYGYTF. The DNA of the CDR3 is TGTGCCAGCAGTGAAGTTCCGCGATATGGCTACACCTTC.

The J gene is TRBJ2-7, the V gene TRBV19, with 9 bases aligning to TRBD1. The CDR3 sequence is 15 residues long. Per germline, CDR1 LNHDA and CDR2 SQIVND (reference sequence). V lost 5 bases and J lost 0; bases outside the gene matches: 5. The DNA of the CDR3 is TGTGCCAGTAGTCGACAGGGGGTGTCCTCCTACGAGCAGTACTTC. Its translation is CASSRQGVSSYEQYF.

This chain uses TRBV7-6 with TRBJ1-1, with 7 bases fitting TRBD1. The CDR3 sequence is 16 residues long. V shed 4 bases and J 1 base; nucleotides not matched to a gene: 9. Germline V gene sequence: CDR1 SGHVS, CDR2 FNYEAQ. The CDR3 loop reads CASSSSSTGRNTEAFF. The CDR3 DNA reads TGTGCCAGCAGCTCCTCGTCGACAGGGAGGAACACTGAAGCTTTCTTT.

The rearrangement uses TRBV11-2 and TRBJ2-7; TRBD2 might be the D (5 bases). V shed 0 bases and J shed 4 bases, with 10 bases lying between them. CDR1 and CDR2 (germline): SGHAT, FQNNGV. This CDR3 contains 14 residues. CDR3 in amino acids: CASSLDTLAYEQYF. CDR3 nucleotide sequence: TGTGCCAGCAGCTTAGATACTTTAGCGTACGAGCAGTACTTC.

This chain uses TRBV6-5 with TRBJ1-2; 7 bases map to TRBD1. V lost 9 bases and J lost 8; bases outside the gene matches: 6. The V gene's germline CDR1 is MNHEY and CDR2 SVGAGI. This CDR3 region has 11 residues. CDR3 nucleotides: TGTGCCAGTGGAAGGGGGCGAGGCTACACCTTC. This codes for CASGRGRGYTF.

Only a few counts were recorded for this clone. The genes are TRBV27 and TRBJ1-3; D gene unclear. CDR3 size: 13 residues. Trimming pared 2 bases from V and 1 base from J, leaving 3 bases between. Germline V gene data show CDR1 as MNHEY and CDR2 as SMNVEV (reference sequence). CDR3 DNA: TGTGCCAGCAGTTTACAGTCTGGAAACACCATATATTTT. This translates into CASSLQSGNTIYF.

This sequence joins TRBV10-2 and TRBJ1-1; weak D call: TRBD1 (6 bases). There are 12 residues in the CDR3. Germline-derived CDR1 and CDR2 are WSHSY and SAAADI. Trimming removed 3 bases from V and 7 bases from J, with 9 bases in between. The CDR3 nucleotides are TGCGCCAGCAGTGACAGGGGTGATGAAGCTTTCTTT. It encodes CASSDRGDEAFF.

The V gene is TRBV18, the J gene TRBJ2-5, with 9 positions matching TRBD2. The ends lost 3 bases at V and 3 bases at J; junction bases unmatched: 2. Germline V gives CDR1 KGHSH, CDR2 LQKENI. The CDR3 length is 14 residues. Written as DNA, the CDR3 is TGTGCCAGCTCACCGGTAGCGGGAGAAGAGACCCAGTACTTC. It is translated as CASSPVAGEETQYF.

The chain carries TRBV4-1 and TRBJ1-5; D perhaps matches TRBD1 (5 bases). Germline V gives CDR1 MGHRA, CDR2 YSYEKL. The germline V and J ends were trimmed by 4 bases and 1 base, with 14 bases remaining between them. The CDR3 contains 16 residues. CDR3 sequence: CASSPDSSASNQPQHF. The DNA for the CDR3 is TGCGCCAGCAGCCCCGACAGTTCCGCAAGCAATCAGCCCCAGCATTTT.

J is TRBJ2-5 and V is TRBV25-1; 9 positions match TRBD2. J was trimmed by 2 bases and V by 4 bases; bases with no gene match: 2. CDR1 is MGHDK, CDR2 SYGVNS, per germline. The CDR3 contains 14 residues. The DNA for the CDR3 is TGTGCCAGCAGTGTCCTAGCGGGGCAAGAGACCCAGTACTTC. This translates into CASSVLAGQETQYF. Variable domain in full (rest from reference TRBV25-1 and TRBJ2-5): EADIYQTPRYLVIGTGKKITLECSQTMGHDKMYWYQQDPGMELHLIHYSYGVNSTEKGDLSSESTVSRIRTEHFPLTLESARPSHTSQYLCASSVLAGQETQYFGPGTRLLVL.

This clone was counted a single time. This chain connects TRBV28 to TRBJ1-1; D gene unclear. CDR1 is MDHEN and CDR2 is SYDVKM in the germline V gene. V dropped 7 bases and J dropped 0 bases, with 6 bases sitting between them. The CDR3 spans 12 residues. The CDR3, as DNA: TGTGCCAGCACTCCTCTGAACACTGAAGCTTTCTTT. Translating it yields CASTPLNTEAFF.

In this sample, this clone turned up once. This chain joins TRBV7-6 and TRBJ1-5; 9 bases align to TRBD1. Unmatched junction bases numbered 8, after V lost 6 bases and J lost 8 bases. Germline V lookup: CDR1 SGHVS, CDR2 FNYEAQ. This CDR3 is 14 amino acids long. The CDR3 DNA is TGTGCCAGCAGGGAAGGGACAGGGATTGAGCCCCAGCATTTT. As protein: CASREGTGIEPQHF.

The chain joins TRBV2 to TRBJ2-1; 8 positions match TRBD2. After removal of 5 bases from V and 5 bases from J, the junction contained 8 bases not matched to a gene. The CDR3 extends over 15 amino acids. Germline lookup yields CDR1 SNHLY and CDR2 FYNNEI. The CDR3 coding sequence is TGTGCCAGCAGTAGTTATAGCGGGGTAAACAATGAGCAGTTCTTC. It specifies CASSSYSGVNNEQFF.

The chain joins TRBV25-1 to TRBJ1-4, with D possibly matching TRBD1 (6 bases). The germline V and J ends were trimmed by 3 bases and 5 bases, with 7 bases remaining between them. The length of the CDR3 is 13 residues. Germline V gives CDR1 MGHDK, CDR2 SYGVNS. The CDR3 is CASSETGNEKLFF. CDR3 nucleotide sequence: TGTGCCAGCAGTGAGACAGGAAATGAAAAACTGTTTTTT.

V gene TRBV12-5 combines with J gene TRBJ1-2, with TRBD1 matching over 8 bases. Germline V CDR1 and CDR2: LGHNT, FRNRAP. Trimming took 1 base from V and 4 from J; bases not matched to a gene: 2. CDR3 length: 14 residues. The CDR3 DNA sequence: TGTGCTAGTGGTTTGGGGGACAGGTCCTATGGCTACACCTTC. It is translated as CASGLGDRSYGYTF.

The chain carries TRBV7-9 and TRBJ2-2; the D is unclear. The V end was cut by 1 base, the J end by 0 bases, with 9 bases between. The CDR3 sequence is 16 residues long. From germline, CDR1 is SEHNR and CDR2 FQNEAQ (reference sequence). CDR3 sequence: CASSLGHGTNTGELFF. CDR3 nucleotides: TGTGCCAGCAGCTTAGGACACGGAACGAACACCGGGGAGCTGTTTTTT. Drawing the rest from reference TRBV7-9 and TRBJ2-2, the complete variable domain is DTGVSQNPRHKITKRGQNVTFRCDPISEHNRLYWYRQTLGQGPEFLTYFQNEAQLEKSRLLSDRFSAERPKGSFSTLEIQRTEQGDSAMYLCASSLGHGTNTGELFFGEGSRLTVL.